This entry lists 28 T cell receptor beta chains sequenced from one sample in a study of Tregs in tolerant kidney transplant recipients (dated by TCRdb to between 2018 and 2021). The library was prepared using the immunoSEQ multiplex PCR assay. TCRdb stores this immuneACCESS table with in-frame sequences only. Part of the clones is absent; in the studies checked, under half of the shortfall reflects unresolved V genes, and no reason is known for the rest. Across this sample there are some 70,000 clones, with just under 95% seen only once. Jointly, the top ten make up 10% to 11% of the sample. The time point label, as the study defines it: blood sample drawn before combined kidney and bone marrow transplant. The starting material was CD8+ T cells from blood, obtained before the transplant. The source of these receptors is a human donor who received a combined kidney and bone marrow transplant.

The V gene is TRBV5-1, the J gene TRBJ2-3; 8 bases fit TRBD2. The germline gives CDR1 SGHRS, CDR2 YFSETQ. Germline trimming cut 3 bases from V and 4 bases from J; bases unmatched to any gene: 7. The length of the CDR3 is 15 residues. CDR3 loop: CASSSGTSSADTQYF. CDR3 coding DNA: TGCGCCAGCAGCTCTGGGACTAGTAGTGCAGATACGCAGTATTTT.

The chain is built from TRBV9 and TRBJ2-5; 11 nucleotides match TRBD2. CDR1 and CDR2 from the germline V gene are SGDLS and YYNGEE. CDR3 length equals 15 residues. The V gene end was trimmed by 0 bases and the J gene end by 4 bases; junction bases not matched to a gene: 2. The CDR3 region is CASSVEGLAGETQYF. The DNA of the CDR3 is TGTGCCAGCAGCGTAGAAGGACTAGCGGGAGAGACCCAGTACTTC.

This chain connects TRBV6-6 to TRBJ1-2; 10 bases agree with TRBD1. Per germline, CDR1 MNHNY and CDR2 SVGAGI (reference sequence). J lost 3 bases, V lost 6 bases, and 7 bases had no gene match. The CDR3 covers 15 residues. CDR3 sequence reads: CASRTGQGKYYGYTF. CDR3 in DNA: TGTGCCAGCAGAACGGGACAGGGGAAGTACTATGGCTACACCTTC.

The gene calls are TRBV6-6 and TRBJ2-7; 12 positions match TRBD2. This CDR3 has 16 residues. The V gene's germline CDR1 is MNHNY and CDR2 SVGAGI (reference sequence). Trimming took 8 bases from V and 7 from J; bases not matched to a gene: 15. The CDR3 region is CASRPGLAGPTGEQYF. CDR3 bases: TGTGCCAGCCGCCCTGGACTAGCGGGACCCACTGGGGAGCAGTACTTC.

The gene calls are TRBV4-1 and TRBJ2-7; TRBD1 agrees at 7 bases. After removal of 5 bases from V and 7 bases from J, the junction contained 11 bases not matched to a gene. Germline CDR1 MGHRA, CDR2 YSYEKL. The CDR3 length is 14 residues. Here the CDR3 reads CASSANDRVREQYF. The DNA of the CDR3 is TGCGCCAGCAGCGCCAACGACAGGGTTCGGGAGCAGTACTTC.

The chain joins TRBV7-6 to TRBJ2-7, with 8 bases lining up with TRBD1. There are 14 residues in the CDR3. V shed 1 base, J shed 4 bases, and the junction held 3 bases outside the gene matches. Germline lookup yields CDR1 SGHVS and CDR2 FNYEAQ. The CDR3 nucleotides are TGTGCCAGCAGCTTAGAAGACAGGGGATACGAGCAGTACTTC. Protein: CASSLEDRGYEQYF. Full variable domain (missing parts from reference TRBV7-6 and TRBJ2-7): GAGVSQSPRYKVTKRGQDVALRCDPISGHVSLYWYRQALGQGPEFLTYFNYEAQQDKSGLPNDRFSAERPEGSISTLTIQRTEQRDSAMYRCASSLEDRGYEQYFGPGTRLTVT.

V usage is TRBV7-8 and J usage is TRBJ1-1, with D tentatively TRBD1 (6 bases). The CDR3 runs to 16 residues. CDR1 is SGHVS and CDR2 is FQNEAQ in the germline V gene. The V and J ends lost 2 bases and 3 bases respectively, with 16 bases between them. CDR3 sequence (DNA): TGTGCCAGCAGCTTATTGCAGGGGACGTCGGACACTGAAGCTTTCTTT. It yields the protein CASSLLQGTSDTEAFF.

This chain links TRBV11-2 with TRBJ2-1; weak D call: TRBD1 (5 bases). Germline lookup yields CDR1 SGHAT and CDR2 FQNNGV. CDR3 length: 12 residues. Deletions cut 4 bases from V and 7 bases from J, with 8 bases between. For the CDR3, the DNA is TGTGCCAGCAGCTCACAGGCAAATGAGCAGTTCTTC. Encoded protein: CASSSQANEQFF.

The CDR3 loop reads CASSPAIFRATGSDEQFF. As DNA, the CDR3 is TGTGCCAGCTCACCAGCCATTTTTCGGGCGACAGGGTCGGATGAGCAGTTCTTC. This chain connects TRBV18 to TRBJ2-1; the match to TRBD1 covers 7 bases. Germline CDR1 and CDR2: KGHSH and LQKENI. Trimming removed 2 bases from V and 8 bases from J; junction bases left unmatched: 18. The CDR3 loop spans 18 amino acids.

J is TRBJ2-1 and V is TRBV9; TRBD2 aligns across 13 bases. In germline, CDR1 is SGDLS, CDR2 YYNGEE. The CDR3 spans 18 residues. With 3 bases clipped from V and 7 bases from J, the junction kept 13 bases outside the gene matches. CDR3 DNA: TGTGCCAGCAGCGGGTACCAAGTACTAGCGGGAGGGAATAATGAGCAGTTCTTC. It codes for CASSGYQVLAGGNNEQFF.

The chain recombines TRBV27 with TRBJ2-1; the match to TRBD2 covers 8 bases. CDR1 and CDR2 from the germline V gene are MNHEY and SMNVEV (reference sequence). The CDR3 extends over 15 amino acids. Unmatched junction bases numbered 2, after V lost 2 bases and J lost 2 bases. The CDR3 bases are TGTGCCAGCAGTTTAGGAGCGGGAGCCTACAATGAGCAGTTCTTC. It translates to CASSLGAGAYNEQFF.

The rearrangement joins TRBV2 to TRBJ1-5; D gene uncertain. V lost 6 bases and J lost 6, with 6 bases in between. Germline CDR1 is SNHLY and CDR2 is FYNNEI. This CDR3 is built from 11 residues. The CDR3: CASSRGQPQHF. The CDR3, as DNA: TGTGCCAGCAGCCGGGGTCAGCCCCAGCATTTT.

The chain links TRBV25-1 to TRBJ2-2; D possibly corresponds to TRBD2 (6 bases). The germline gives CDR1 MGHDK, CDR2 SYGVNS. Trimming shortened V by 4 bases and J by 1 base, and 13 bases separated the two germline ends. This CDR3 has 16 residues. The CDR3 DNA is TGTGCCAGCAGTGGGATGCGGGGCCAGAACACCGGGGAGCTGTTTTTT. This sequence encodes CASSGMRGQNTGELFF. Drawing the rest from reference TRBV25-1 and TRBJ2-2, the complete variable domain is EADIYQTPRYLVIGTGKKITLECSQTMGHDKMYWYQQDPGMELHLIHYSYGVNSTEKGDLSSESTVSRIRTEHFPLTLESARPSHTSQYLCASSGMRGQNTGELFFGEGSRLTVL.

J is TRBJ2-3 and V is TRBV9; 11 positions agree with TRBD2. This CDR3 is 20 amino acids long. Germline CDR1 SGDLS, CDR2 YYNGEE. V lost 3 bases to trimming and J lost 4 bases; unmatched junction nucleotides: 19. The CDR3 DNA sequence: TGTGCCAGCAGCGCCCCCTCGAATCCGGGACTAGCGGACCTCCCAGATACGCAGTATTTT. As protein: CASSAPSNPGLADLPDTQYF.

The chain links TRBV5-1 to TRBJ1-1; the D is unclear. The germline CDR1 and CDR2 sequences are SGHRS and YFSETQ. Trimming shortened V by 2 bases and J by 1 base, and 12 bases separated the two germline ends. CDR3 size: 15 residues. The CDR3 DNA follows: TGCGCCAGCAGCTTCGGGGTTGGGGAGAACACTGAAGCTTTCTTT. Translating it yields CASSFGVGENTEAFF.

V gene TRBV28 combines with J gene TRBJ1-1, with D possibly TRBD1 on 5 matching bases. From germline, CDR1 is MDHEN and CDR2 SYDVKM. Deletions cut 4 bases from V and 1 base from J, with 25 bases between. This CDR3 has 19 residues. Written as DNA, the CDR3 is TGTGCCAGCAGTTGGCCGCCGGGGGGTGCTGTCATCTGGAACACTGAAGCTTTCTTT. It codes for CASSWPPGGAVIWNTEAFF.

The chain joins TRBV30 to TRBJ1-2; no reliable D call. CDR1 and CDR2 (germline): GTSNPN, SVGIG (reference sequence). The CDR3 is made up of 12 amino acids. Trimming removed 4 bases at V and 1 base at J, with 7 bases between. CDR3 protein: CAWMEDNYGYTF. CDR3 nucleotides: TGTGCCTGGATGGAGGATAACTATGGCTACACCTTC.

This clone has a single count. The rearrangement uses TRBV27 and TRBJ1-2; D perhaps matches TRBD1 (6 bases). V lost 0 bases, J lost 4 bases, and 12 bases lay in between. Germline V gene data show CDR1 as MNHEY and CDR2 as SMNVEV (reference sequence). The length of the CDR3 is 15 residues. The CDR3 DNA is TGTGCCAGCAGTTTATCGCAGGGGATACGCTATGGCTACACCTTC. Translated: CASSLSQGIRYGYTF.

The V and J genes are TRBV7-9 and TRBJ2-7; the match to TRBD1 covers 7 bases. The CDR3 length is 14 residues. The germline V gene has CDR1 SEHNR and CDR2 FQNEAQ (reference sequence). V lost 6 bases to trimming and J lost 3 bases; unmatched junction nucleotides: 8. CDR3 residues: CASRGPGQYYEQYF. The CDR3 nucleotides are TGTGCCAGCAGGGGGCCGGGACAGTACTACGAGCAGTACTTC.

This rearrangement joins TRBV7-3 to TRBJ2-3; 8 bases agree with TRBD2. V shed 3 bases and J 1 base; nucleotides not matched to a gene: 3. The CDR3 sequence is 15 residues long. From germline, CDR1 is SGHTA and CDR2 FQGTGA. The chain's CDR3 is CASSFLRGGTDTQYF. CDR3 coding DNA: TGTGCCAGCAGCTTCCTGCGGGGGGGCACAGATACGCAGTATTTT.

J is TRBJ1-1 and V is TRBV29-1; D might be TRBD1 (5 bases). V was shortened by 6 bases and J by 8 bases, with 10 bases between the two germline ends. This CDR3 spans 10 amino acids. Germline CDR1 is SQVTM and CDR2 is ANQGSEA. This CDR3 is CSVGGAEAFF. Written as DNA, the CDR3 is TGCAGCGTCGGAGGGGCGGAAGCTTTCTTT.

This chain links TRBV7-9 with TRBJ2-1; possibly TRBD1 for D (5 bases). The CDR3 runs 15 residues. V lost 1 base, J lost 6 bases, and 13 bases lay in between. Germline V gene sequence: CDR1 SEHNR, CDR2 FQNEAQ (reference sequence). CDR3 bases: TGTGCCAGCAGCTTAGGACAGTTCGGCGGCAATGAGCAGTTCTTC. Protein sequence: CASSLGQFGGNEQFF.

This clone occurred once. The chain is built from TRBV13 and TRBJ2-2; maybe TRBD1 (6 bases). CDR3 length: 16 residues. V lost 4 bases and J lost 3, with 15 bases in between. Per the germline V gene, CDR1 is PRHDT and CDR2 is FYEKMQ (reference sequence). DNA for the CDR3: TGTGCCAGCAGCTCCACAGGGTTTCGTGACACCGGGGAGCTGTTTTTT. Translation: CASSSTGFRDTGELFF.

J is TRBJ1-2 and V is TRBV20-1; D might be TRBD1 (5 bases). This CDR3 has 10 amino acids. Germline assignment: CDR1 DFQATT and CDR2 SNEGSKA (reference sequence). The V and J ends lost 5 bases and 11 bases respectively, with 12 bases between them. The CDR3 DNA is TGCAGTGCTGCGACGGGGGGATACACCTTC. This encodes CSAATGGYTF.

The CDR3 here is CASSPGQGRETQYF. The CDR3 region has the DNA TGTGCCAGCAGCCCGGGACAGGGGAGGGAGACCCAGTACTTC. The rearrangement joins TRBV5-8 to TRBJ2-5; 10 positions match TRBD1. The length of the CDR3 is 14 residues. J gave up 5 bases and V 4 bases, and 5 bases lay outside the gene matches. Germline V gene lookup returns CDR1 SGHTS and CDR2 YDEGEE.

The chain recombines TRBV11-2 with TRBJ2-3; D unclear. The germline CDR1 and CDR2 sequences are SGHAT and FQNNGV. The CDR3 is made up of 15 amino acids. V lost 3 bases, J lost 0 bases, and 10 bases lay in between. As DNA, the CDR3 is TGTGCCAGCAGCTTTTCTCGGAGTAGCACAGATACGCAGTATTTT. Its protein product is CASSFSRSSTDTQYF.

V usage is TRBV5-5 and J usage is TRBJ2-7; D call uncertain. CDR1 and CDR2 (germline): SGHKS, YYEKEE (reference sequence). Deletions cut 2 bases from V and 5 bases from J, with 11 bases between. The CDR3 has 13 residues. The CDR3 coding sequence is TGTGCCAGCAGCTTTCCAGGAACGGACGAGCAGTACTTC. It translates to CASSFPGTDEQYF.

The rearrangement uses TRBV11-2 and TRBJ1-5, with a tentative D call TRBD1 (5 bases). This CDR3 contains 15 residues. V was shortened by 4 bases and J by 0 bases, with 10 bases between the two germline ends. Germline CDR1 and CDR2: SGHAT and FQNNGV. The CDR3 is CASSSGTTSNQPQHF. DNA for the CDR3: TGTGCCAGCAGCTCCGGGACTACTAGCAATCAGCCCCAGCATTTT. Looking up the rest from reference TRBV11-2 and TRBJ1-5 gives the full variable domain: EAGVAQSPRYKIIEKRQSVAFWCNPISGHATLYWYQQILGQGPKLLIQFQNNGVVDDSQLPKDRFSAERLKGVDSTLKIQPAKLEDSAVYLCASSSGTTSNQPQHFGDGTRLSIL.